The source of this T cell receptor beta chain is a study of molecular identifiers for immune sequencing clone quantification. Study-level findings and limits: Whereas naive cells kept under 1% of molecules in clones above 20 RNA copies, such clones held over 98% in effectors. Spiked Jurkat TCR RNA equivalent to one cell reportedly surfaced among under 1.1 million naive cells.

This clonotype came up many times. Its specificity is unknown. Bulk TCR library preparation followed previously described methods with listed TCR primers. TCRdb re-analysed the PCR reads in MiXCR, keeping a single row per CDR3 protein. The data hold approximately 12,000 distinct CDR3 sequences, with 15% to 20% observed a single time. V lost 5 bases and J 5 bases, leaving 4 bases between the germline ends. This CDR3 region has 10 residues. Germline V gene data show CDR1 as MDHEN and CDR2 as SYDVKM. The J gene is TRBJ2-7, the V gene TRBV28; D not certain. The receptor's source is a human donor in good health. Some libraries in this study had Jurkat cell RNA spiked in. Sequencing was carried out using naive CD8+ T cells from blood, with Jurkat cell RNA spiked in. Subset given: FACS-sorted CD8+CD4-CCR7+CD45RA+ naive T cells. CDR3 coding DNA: TGTGCCAGCAGTCGAAACGAGCAGTACTTC. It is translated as CASSRNEQYF. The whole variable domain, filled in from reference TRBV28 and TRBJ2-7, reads DVKVTQSSRYLVKRTGEKVFLECVQDMDHENMFWYRQDPGLGLRLIYFSYDVKMKEKGDIPEGYSVSREKKERFSLILESASTNQTSMYLCASSRNEQYFGPGTRLTVT.